The clone carrying this TCR beta chain was seen only a few times. Its target is not known. Making TCR cDNA involved 5'RACE template switching, which added UMIs and a universal primer site. From the 5' RACE reads, TCRdb called clonotypes with MiXCR, one entry per CDR3 protein. This table has around 300,000 distinct CDR3 sequences, about an eighth appearing once. The data are from a study of T cells after yellow fever vaccination. Study summary: The fractions with low cell numbers were processed using SMART-Seq v4 Ultra Low Input.

The V gene lost 7 bases and the J gene lost 3 bases, with 19 bases spanning the gap. The CDR3 extends over 14 amino acids. CDR1 is SQVTM and CDR2 is ANQGSEA in the germline V gene. Study-wide points: A large majority of primary-vaccination clones showed up again after the booster (96% CD4, roughly 88% CD8). By day 5 rather than day 15, the secondary response had peaked, though it was weaker.

This sample comprised CD4+ T cells sorted from PBMCs, obtained 45 days after the yellow fever booster vaccination. This chain links TRBV29-1 with TRBJ2-7, with D possibly TRBD2 on 6 matching bases. The source of this sequence is a man younger than 45 who received the YFV17D yellow fever vaccine. CDR3 region: CSAGEAGNFYEQYF. CDR3 nucleotides: TGCAGCGCTGGGGAGGCGGGAAATTTCTACGAGCAGTACTTC.